The 9 T cell receptor beta chains below come from one sample, sequenced in a study of blood T cell repertoires in COVID-19. The table came from immunoSEQ multiplex PCR; TCRdb's copy has only in-frame clones and leaves some out. The data show under 300,000 clones, with 75% to 90% seen just once and 2.4% held by the top ten. Sequencing input: PBMCs or T cells enriched from blood (not recorded which). Every receptor here comes from a woman aged 18-35 years who had recovered from COVID-19.

The chain carries TRBV5-1 and TRBJ1-2, with 9 bases aligning to TRBD1. The CDR3 loop spans 13 amino acids. CDR1 and CDR2 from the germline V gene are SGHRS and YFSETQ. The ends lost 4 bases at V and 8 bases at J; junction bases unmatched: 6. The chain's CDR3 is CASSEGQGTGYTF. CDR3 in DNA: TGCGCCAGCAGCGAGGGACAGGGTACGGGCTACACCTTC.

This chain uses TRBV6-1 with TRBJ1-1; weak D call: TRBD1 (6 bases). CDR3 length: 16 amino acids. The germline V and J ends were trimmed by 1 base and 0 bases, with 12 bases remaining between them. Germline CDR1 reads MNHNS; CDR2 reads SASEGT. CDR3 bases: TGTGCCAGCAGTGAAGTGGCAGGGGCAATGAACACTGAAGCTTTCTTT. It yields the protein CASSEVAGAMNTEAFF.

CDR3 sequence reads: CASSQGNGRGVEKLFF. CDR3 DNA: TGCGCCAGCAGCCAAGGAAACGGACGGGGGGTGGAAAAACTGTTTTTT. The chain links TRBV4-1 to TRBJ1-4; a possible D gene is TRBD1 (5 bases). Trimming cost V 1 base and J 8 bases, with 17 bases left between them. The CDR3 length is 16 residues. From germline, CDR1 is MGHRA and CDR2 YSYEKL.

The chain recombines TRBV27 with TRBJ1-1; 9 positions match TRBD1. With V trimmed by 3 bases and J by 0 bases, 8 bases remained unmatched. CDR1 MNHEY and CDR2 SMNVEV come from the germline V gene (reference sequence). The CDR3 length is 17 residues. CDR3 residues: CASSFDGTGFVNTEAFF. The CDR3 coding sequence is TGTGCCAGCAGTTTTGATGGGACAGGGTTCGTGAACACTGAAGCTTTCTTT.

The gene calls are TRBV7-3 and TRBJ2-1; 14 bases map to TRBD2. CDR3 length: 18 residues. The V segment lost 5 bases and the J segment 0 bases; nucleotides outside the gene matches: 6. Germline CDR1 reads SGHTA; CDR2 reads FQGTGA. CDR3 nucleotide sequence: TGTGCCAGCAGCCCGGGACTAGCGGGGGACCTCTCCTACAATGAGCAGTTCTTC. This translates into CASSPGLAGDLSYNEQFF.

The chain uses TRBV5-6 and TRBJ1-1, with D unclear. V lost 4 bases and J lost 3, with 13 bases in between. Germline CDR1 SGHDT, CDR2 YYEEEE. The length of the CDR3 is 14 residues. The CDR3 protein is CASSPRGGYTEAFF. The CDR3 DNA sequence: TGTGCCAGCAGCCCCCGGGGAGGGTACACTGAAGCTTTCTTT.

The rearrangement uses TRBV27 and TRBJ2-1; perhaps TRBD2 as D (6 bases). The CDR3 is 16 residues long. The germline gives CDR1 MNHEY, CDR2 SMNVEV (reference sequence). V was clipped by 2 bases and J by 8 bases, with 19 bases between them. CDR3 nucleotide sequence: TGTGCCAGCAGTTTAACGGCGGGGAATCGGATGGATGAGCAGTTCTTC. It is translated as CASSLTAGNRMDEQFF.

This clone was seen more than once but under ten times. The genes are TRBV7-3 and TRBJ2-1; no reliable D call. Germline V gives CDR1 SGHTA, CDR2 FQGTGA. The V end lost 5 bases, the J end lost 2 bases, and 13 bases lay between the germline ends. This CDR3 contains 15 residues. The CDR3 nucleotides read TGTGCCAGCAGCACCGAAGCCCACCCCTACAATGAGCAGTTCTTC. Its protein product is CASSTEAHPYNEQFF.

The chain has TRBV19 and TRBJ2-3, with 7 bases lining up with TRBD2. Germline lookup yields CDR1 LNHDA and CDR2 SQIVND (reference sequence). The CDR3 is made up of 15 amino acids. The V gene end was trimmed by 1 base and the J gene end by 2 bases; junction bases not matched to a gene: 3. CDR3 coding DNA: TGTGCCAGTAGTATAGCGGGGGGAAACACAGATACGCAGTATTTT. Encoded protein: CASSIAGGNTDTQYF.